This is a list of T cell receptor beta chains from one sample in a study of monozygotic twins with inflammatory bowel disease. TCRdb re-called the 5' RACE reads and shows each CDR3 protein once, DNA omitted. The listing records 300,000 to 400,000 distinct CDR3 sequences. The material sequenced was blood. All receptors come from a human donor with ulcerative colitis or Crohn's disease, or a healthy co-twin of an affected twin (not recorded which). Both conserved end residues are part of each CDR3.

TRBJ2-5,TRBV12-3/TRBV12-4,CASSFHDRETQYF
TRBJ1-4,TRBV12-3/TRBV12-4,CASSLAAGEKLFF
TRBJ1-5,TRBV10-3,CAIRDGTISNQPQHF
TRBJ2-7,TRBV11-2,CASSLRGTGGDEQYF
TRBJ2-7,TRBV29-1,CSVELMTSDEQYF
TRBJ1-5,TRBV3-1,CASSQLPRLHSYEDQPQHF
TRBJ2-1,TRBV30,CAWSATGWKQFF
TRBJ2-3,TRBV27,CASSFSISDTQYF
TRBJ2-1,TRBV5-1,CASSAGVEGNEQFF
TRBJ2-1,TRBV20-1,CSATLASSSIYEQFF
TRBJ1-5,TRBV6-1,CASSPRRVGNQPQHF
TRBJ2-1,TRBV29-1,CSTHSGALGEQFF
TRBJ1-1,TRBV15,CATSLERVLNTEAFF
TRBJ2-7,TRBV6-5,CASSYGTGVVYEQYF
TRBJ2-3,TRBV27,CASSLLGRASTDTQYF
TRBJ1-3,TRBV10-3,CAISDERRNTIYF
TRBJ2-1,TRBV5-1,CASSLAWGSTYNEQFF
TRBJ1-1,TRBV7-2,CASSRAFRDTLNTEAFF
TRBJ1-5,TRBV23-1,CASSQSGDRVHRNSNQPQHF
TRBJ2-7,TRBV6-5,CATGDRMYEQYF
TRBJ2-2,TRBV6-5,CASSYQTLRAGELFF
TRBJ1-4,TRBV3-1,CASSQKRSNEKLFF
TRBJ2-7,TRBV5-6,CASSLGVVSTYEQYF
TRBJ1-2,TRBV4-3,CASSPAGGGPDGYGYTF
TRBJ2-4,TRBV7-8,CASSYLRDFSNIQYF
TRBJ1-1,TRBV4-2,CASSRDRGQSFFWDTEAFF
TRBJ2-7,TRBV11-2,CASSLEWTIGEQYF
TRBJ2-3,TRBV5-5,CASSLEATGDTDTQYF
TRBJ2-7,TRBV12-3/TRBV12-4,CASSLRVGLEQYF
TRBJ2-7,TRBV10-3,CAISGELGTAYEQYF
TRBJ1-1,TRBV12-3/TRBV12-4,CASSPHAGVNTEAFF
TRBJ1-2,TRBV11-2,CASSLNRYGYTF
TRBJ2-5,TRBV5-1,CASSLRNGGGETQYF
TRBJ2-1,TRBV4-3,CASSQGISLYEQFF
TRBJ2-5,TRBV6-5,CASSYDSEETQYF
TRBJ2-1,TRBV12-3/TRBV12-4,CASSSSGYSYNEQFF
TRBJ2-1,TRBV7-8,CASSFAGPYNEQFF
TRBJ1-2,TRBV7-2,CASSLPGTFGYTF
TRBJ1-5,TRBV15,CATSNRRRDQPQHF
TRBJ2-3,TRBV20-1,CSADRLAGGQTDTQYF
TRBJ1-4,TRBV7-2,CASRKGGAREKLFF
TRBJ2-2,TRBV27,CASSLYPLTGELFF
TRBJ2-7,TRBV20-1,CSARAGGRSYEQYF
TRBJ2-3,TRBV7-2,CASSLVPAGGTDTQYF
TRBJ1-1,TRBV20-1,CSAMDRQNTEAFF
TRBJ1-5,TRBV27,CASSLGGVLGQPQHF
TRBJ2-3,TRBV10-3,CAISRQGADTQYF
TRBJ2-7,TRBV5-1,CASIKRGYEQYF
TRBJ2-7,TRBV15,CATSRPGSNSYEQYF
TRBJ1-1,TRBV7-2,CASSLRFGQMNTEAFF
TRBJ2-4,TRBV7-9,CASSFDRGKNIQYF
TRBJ2-2,TRBV11-2,CASTPDRGNTGELFF
TRBJ1-3,TRBV6-6,CASKETGDGNTIYF
TRBJ2-5,TRBV28,CASRVSKETQYF
TRBJ2-3,TRBV6-1,CASSEIGGDRTDTQYF
TRBJ1-6,TRBV3-1,CASSHGTENNSPLHF
TRBJ2-6,TRBV30,CAWSVSHGANVLTF
TRBJ2-1,TRBV7-7,CASSRGGDEQFF